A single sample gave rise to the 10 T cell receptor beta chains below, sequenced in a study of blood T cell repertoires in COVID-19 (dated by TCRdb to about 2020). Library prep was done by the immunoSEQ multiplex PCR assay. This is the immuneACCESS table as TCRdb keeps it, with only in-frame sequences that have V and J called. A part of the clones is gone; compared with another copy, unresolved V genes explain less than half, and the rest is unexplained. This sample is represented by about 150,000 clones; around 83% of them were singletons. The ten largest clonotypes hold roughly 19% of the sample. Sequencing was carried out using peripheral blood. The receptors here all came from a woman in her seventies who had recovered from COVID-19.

DNA of the CDR3: TGTGCCAGCAGCTTGGCTGGTAGCGGGAGCCGAGAGACCCAGTACTTC. It yields the protein CASSLAGSGSRETQYF. The chain is built from TRBV5-4 and TRBJ2-5; 9 positions agree with TRBD2. The CDR3 has 16 amino acids. Germline V lookup: CDR1 SGHNT, CDR2 YYREEE (reference sequence). V shed 0 bases and J 4 bases; nucleotides not matched to a gene: 7.

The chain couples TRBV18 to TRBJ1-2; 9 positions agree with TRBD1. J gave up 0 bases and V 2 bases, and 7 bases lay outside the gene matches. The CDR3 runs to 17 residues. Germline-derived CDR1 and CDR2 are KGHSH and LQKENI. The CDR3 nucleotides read TGTGCCAGCTCACCATTCCGGGGACAGGGACCTAACTATGGCTACACCTTC. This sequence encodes CASSPFRGQGPNYGYTF. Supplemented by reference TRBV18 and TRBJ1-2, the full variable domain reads NAGVMQNPRHLVRRRGQEARLRCSPMKGHSHVYWYRQLPEEGLKFMVYLQKENIIDESGMPKERFSAEFPKEGPSILRIQQVVRGDSAAYFCASSPFRGQGPNYGYTFGSGTRLTVV.

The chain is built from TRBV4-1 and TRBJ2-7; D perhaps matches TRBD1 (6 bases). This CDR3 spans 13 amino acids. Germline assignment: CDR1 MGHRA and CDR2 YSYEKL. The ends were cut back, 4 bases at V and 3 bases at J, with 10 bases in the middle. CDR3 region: CASSPRDNYEQYF. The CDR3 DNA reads TGCGCCAGCAGCCCCCGGGACAACTACGAGCAGTACTTC.

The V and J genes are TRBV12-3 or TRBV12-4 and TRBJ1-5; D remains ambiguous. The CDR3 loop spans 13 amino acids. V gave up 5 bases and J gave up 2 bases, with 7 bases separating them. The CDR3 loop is CASSPLGNQPQHF. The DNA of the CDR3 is TGTGCCAGCAGTCCCCTCGGCAATCAGCCCCAGCATTTT.

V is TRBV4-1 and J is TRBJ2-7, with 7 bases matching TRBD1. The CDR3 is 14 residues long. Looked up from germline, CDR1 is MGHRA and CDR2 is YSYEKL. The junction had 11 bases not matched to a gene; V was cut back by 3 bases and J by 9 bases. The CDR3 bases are TGCGCCAGCAGCCAGCCGGGACAGCTACGAGGGCAGTACTTC. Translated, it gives CASSQPGQLRGQYF.

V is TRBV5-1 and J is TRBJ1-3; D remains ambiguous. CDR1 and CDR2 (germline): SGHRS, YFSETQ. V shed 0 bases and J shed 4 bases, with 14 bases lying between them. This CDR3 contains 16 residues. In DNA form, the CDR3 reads TGCGCCAGCAGCTTGGCCGGTTCTACTCTGGGAAACACCATATATTTT. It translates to CASSLAGSTLGNTIYF.

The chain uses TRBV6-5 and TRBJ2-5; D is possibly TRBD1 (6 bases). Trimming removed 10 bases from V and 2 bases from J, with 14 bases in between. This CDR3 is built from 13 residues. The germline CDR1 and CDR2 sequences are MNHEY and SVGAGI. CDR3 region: CATTSDRQETQYF. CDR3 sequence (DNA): TGTGCCACCACATCGGACAGACAAGAGACCCAGTACTTC.

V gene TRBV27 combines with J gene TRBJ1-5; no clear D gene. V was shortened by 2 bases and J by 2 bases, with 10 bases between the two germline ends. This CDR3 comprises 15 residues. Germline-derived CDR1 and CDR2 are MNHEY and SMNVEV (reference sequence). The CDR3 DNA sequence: TGTGCCAGCAGTTTAGGCGGAGTACGCAATCAGCCCCAGCATTTT. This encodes CASSLGGVRNQPQHF.

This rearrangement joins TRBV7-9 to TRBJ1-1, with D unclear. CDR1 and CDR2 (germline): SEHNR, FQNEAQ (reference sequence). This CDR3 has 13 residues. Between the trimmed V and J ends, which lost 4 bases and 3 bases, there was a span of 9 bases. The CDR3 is CASSYGTYTEAFF. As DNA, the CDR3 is TGTGCCAGCAGCTACGGTACTTACACTGAAGCTTTCTTT.

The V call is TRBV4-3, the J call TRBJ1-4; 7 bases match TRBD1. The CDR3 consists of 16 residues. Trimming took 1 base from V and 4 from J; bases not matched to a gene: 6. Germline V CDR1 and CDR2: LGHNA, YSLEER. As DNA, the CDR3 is TGCGCCAGCAGCCAAGCCCGACAGGGTCTTAATGAAAAACTGTTTTTT. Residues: CASSQARQGLNEKLFF.